This is a list of T cell receptor beta chains from one sample in a study of CD8 T cells in ankylosing spondylitis. Using its own MiXCR run on the 5' RACE reads, TCRdb lists one record per CDR3 protein. Of 450,000 or so distinct CDR3 sequences detected, roughly 26% appear once; the ten largest clones hold roughly 1%. Sequenced material: blood, either unsorted or a sorted T cell fraction (not recorded which). Receptors were obtained from a male donor with ankylosing spondylitis. CDR3s include the opening cysteine and the closing phenylalanine or tryptophan. A D gene is named only where the DNA matches it firmly. Not all rows give a size; the values are once, few, many and, for expanded clones, a class.

clone_size v_call d_call cdr3_aa
few TRBV12-3/TRBV12-4 - CASTPFGTVNTEAFF
- TRBV5-6 TRBD2 CASSLAGKSTDTQYF
few TRBV30 - CAWGTERGNQPQHF
- TRBV29-1 TRBD1 CSARDRGSYNEQFF
once TRBV6-2/TRBV6-3 TRBD2 CASSSLAGDTQYF
- TRBV3-1 - CASSQDLMVTPTVLSGANVLTF
few TRBV20-1 - CSAGQRGLSEQYF
- TRBV4-2 - CASSPGLTEIGYTF
many TRBV29-1 - CSVGGRGSSYNEQFF
- TRBV12-3/TRBV12-4 - CASSPILYGYTF
- TRBV4-2 - CASSQVAGTTNEKLFF
- TRBV5-1 - CASSLVGPTEETQYF
- TRBV20-1 TRBD2 CSARDWGTSGPHHSYNEQFF
- TRBV20-1 - CSAFLRVQTGEAFF
- TRBV5-1 - CASSLTGPHEQFF
- TRBV13 - CASSLGRGRGYTEAFF
few TRBV13 TRBD1 CASSSSDRRYTEAFF
- TRBV7-9 TRBD1 CASSFSRQGGGYGYTF
few TRBV5-1 - CASSGAVQNTEAFF
few TRBV7-6 - CASSLRESGNTIYF
once TRBV24-1 TRBD1 CATSDRGQGNIETQYF
- TRBV2 - CASSPRVMNTEAFF
few TRBV7-8 - CASSLDGRANSPLHF
- TRBV29-1 - CSVDGWNTEAFF
- TRBV9 - CAIRDRAKNIQYF
- TRBV20-1 - CSARDQSGGGDTQYF
- TRBV5-6 - CASSPGAGRRGYTF
- TRBV5-1 - CASTPGDTGELFF
- TRBV5-1 - CASSPFRATDTGELFF
few TRBV2 - CASKVASGTDTQYF
- TRBV19 - CASSIDRRPGELFF
- TRBV11-3 TRBD1 CASGQGVSDTQYF
- TRBV6-5 - CASSYQVPRLSSYNEQFF
few TRBV7-2 TRBD2 CASSLEIGLATIEQFF
few TRBV9 - CASSAGDVGRGAGNTIYF
few TRBV30 TRBD2 CAWKGSGRAYEQFF
- TRBV3-1 TRBD2 CATKTSASTDTQYF
few TRBV12-3/TRBV12-4 - CASSLDLIANEQFF
- TRBV30 - CAWSVHGAYNGYTF
- TRBV6-1 - CASSAGQYNEQFF
few TRBV5-5 TRBD1 CASSATGNNYEQYF
few TRBV29-1 TRBD2 CSVGPSGDTQETQYF
- TRBV12-3/TRBV12-4 - CASSFDRPYNEQFF
- TRBV27 TRBD2 CASSLGGSGSGETQYF
- TRBV20-1 - CSARVLAVFANTEAFF
- TRBV5-6 - CASSRPLTGNTGELFF
- TRBV18 - CASSPGLPSSYNEQFF
few TRBV11-1 - CASSRSYNEQFF
few TRBV6-1 - CASSEVVGRTEAFF